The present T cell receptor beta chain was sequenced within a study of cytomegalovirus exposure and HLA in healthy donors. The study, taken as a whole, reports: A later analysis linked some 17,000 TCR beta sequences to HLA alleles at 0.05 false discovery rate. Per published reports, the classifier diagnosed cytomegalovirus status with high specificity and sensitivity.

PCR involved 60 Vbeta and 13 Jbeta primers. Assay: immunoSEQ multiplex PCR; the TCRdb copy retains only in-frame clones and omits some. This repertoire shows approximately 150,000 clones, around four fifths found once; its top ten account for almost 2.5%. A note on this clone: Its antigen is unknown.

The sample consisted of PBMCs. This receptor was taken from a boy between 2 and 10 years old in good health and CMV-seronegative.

The CDR3 region has the DNA TGCGCCAGCAGCCAAGACACAGGTTTGGCCTACACCTTC. Protein product: CASSQDTGLAYTF. The chain has TRBV4-3 and TRBJ1-2; possibly TRBD1 for D (5 bases). The CDR3 spans 13 residues. Trimming removed 0 bases from V and 10 bases from J, with 12 bases in between. In germline, CDR1 is LGHNA, CDR2 YSLEER.